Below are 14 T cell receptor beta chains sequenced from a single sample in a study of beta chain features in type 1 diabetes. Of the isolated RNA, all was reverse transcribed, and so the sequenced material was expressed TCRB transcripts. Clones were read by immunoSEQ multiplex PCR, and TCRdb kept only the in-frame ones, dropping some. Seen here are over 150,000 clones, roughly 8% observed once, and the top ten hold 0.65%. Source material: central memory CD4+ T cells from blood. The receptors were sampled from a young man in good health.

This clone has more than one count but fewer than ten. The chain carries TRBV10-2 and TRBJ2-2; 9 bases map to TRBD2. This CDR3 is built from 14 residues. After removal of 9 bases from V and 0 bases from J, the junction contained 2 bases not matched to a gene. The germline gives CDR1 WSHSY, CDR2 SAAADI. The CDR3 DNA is TGCGCCAGTCGACTAGCGGCGAACACCGGGGAGCTGTTTTTT. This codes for CASRLAANTGELFF.

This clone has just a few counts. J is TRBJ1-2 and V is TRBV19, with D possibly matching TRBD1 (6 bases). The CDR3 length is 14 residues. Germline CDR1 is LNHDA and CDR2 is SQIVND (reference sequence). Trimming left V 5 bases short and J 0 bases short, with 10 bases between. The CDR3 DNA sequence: TGTGCCAGTAGTGAACAGGGAGCTAACTATGGCTACACCTTC. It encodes CASSEQGANYGYTF.

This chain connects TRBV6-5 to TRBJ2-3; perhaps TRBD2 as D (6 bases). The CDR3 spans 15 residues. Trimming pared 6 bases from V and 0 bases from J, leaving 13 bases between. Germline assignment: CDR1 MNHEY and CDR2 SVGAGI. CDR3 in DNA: TGTGCCAGCAGGTCCGCCGGGACTAGCACAGATACGCAGTATTTT. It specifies CASRSAGTSTDTQYF.

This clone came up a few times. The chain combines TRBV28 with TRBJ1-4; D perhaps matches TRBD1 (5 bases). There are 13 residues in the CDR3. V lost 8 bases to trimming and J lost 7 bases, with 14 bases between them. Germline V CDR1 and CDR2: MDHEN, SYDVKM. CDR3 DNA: TGTGCCAGCGGGGGAGGCGGTGGTGAAAAACTGTTTTTT. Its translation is CASGGGGGEKLFF.

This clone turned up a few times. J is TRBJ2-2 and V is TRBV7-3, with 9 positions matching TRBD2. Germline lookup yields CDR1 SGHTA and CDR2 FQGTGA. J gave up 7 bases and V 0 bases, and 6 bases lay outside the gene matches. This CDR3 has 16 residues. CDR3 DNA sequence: TGTGCCAGCAGCTTAACTAGCGGGAGCGGAAGCGGGGAGCTGTTTTTT. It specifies CASSLTSGSGSGELFF.

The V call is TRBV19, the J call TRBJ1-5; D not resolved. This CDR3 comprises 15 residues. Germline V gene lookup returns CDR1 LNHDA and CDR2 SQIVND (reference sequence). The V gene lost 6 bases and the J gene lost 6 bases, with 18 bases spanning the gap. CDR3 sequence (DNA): TGTGCCAGTAGACCTCTTACAGAGTCGGTTCAGCCCCAGCATTTT. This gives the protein CASRPLTESVQPQHF.

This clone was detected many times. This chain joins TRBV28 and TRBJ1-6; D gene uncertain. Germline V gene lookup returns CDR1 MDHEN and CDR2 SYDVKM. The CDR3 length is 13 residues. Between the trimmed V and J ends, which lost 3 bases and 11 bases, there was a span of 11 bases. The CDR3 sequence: CASSFMSQAPLHF. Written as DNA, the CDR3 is TGTGCCAGCAGTTTCATGTCCCAGGCACCCCTCCACTTT.

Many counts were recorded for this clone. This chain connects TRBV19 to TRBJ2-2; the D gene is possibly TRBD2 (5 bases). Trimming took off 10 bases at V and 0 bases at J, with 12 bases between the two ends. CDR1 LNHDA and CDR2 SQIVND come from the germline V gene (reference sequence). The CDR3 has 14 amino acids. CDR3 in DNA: TGTGCCACCTCCGGGAAGGCGAACACCGGGGAGCTGTTTTTT. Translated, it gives CATSGKANTGELFF.

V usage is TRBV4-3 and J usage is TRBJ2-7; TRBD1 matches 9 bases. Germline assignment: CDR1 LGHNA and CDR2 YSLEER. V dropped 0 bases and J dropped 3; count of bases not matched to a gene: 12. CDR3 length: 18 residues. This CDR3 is CASSQDMSGTGNIYEQYF. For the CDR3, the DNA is TGCGCCAGCAGCCAAGATATGAGTGGGACAGGGAACATCTACGAGCAGTACTTC.

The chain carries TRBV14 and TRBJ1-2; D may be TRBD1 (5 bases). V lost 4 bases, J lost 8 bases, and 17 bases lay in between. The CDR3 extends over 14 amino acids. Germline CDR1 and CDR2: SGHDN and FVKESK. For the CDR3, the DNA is TGTGCCAGCAGCCTCCTAGGCAGCCGACAGGGCTACACCTTC. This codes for CASSLLGSRQGYTF.

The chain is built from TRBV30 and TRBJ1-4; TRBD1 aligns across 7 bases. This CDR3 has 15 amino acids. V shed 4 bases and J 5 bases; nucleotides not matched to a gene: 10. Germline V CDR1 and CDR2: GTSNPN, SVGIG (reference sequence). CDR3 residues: CAWTYRGPSNEKLFF. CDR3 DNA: TGTGCCTGGACGTACAGGGGACCCTCCAATGAAAAACTGTTTTTT.

CDR3 nucleotides: TGTGCCAGCAGCTTACCAGCGGGAGGGCAAGAGACCCAGTACTTC. Residues: CASSLPAGGQETQYF. The chain carries TRBV11-1 and TRBJ2-5, with 10 bases fitting TRBD2. The CDR3 has 15 amino acids. J was trimmed by 2 bases and V by 2 bases; bases with no gene match: 2. Looked up from germline, CDR1 is SGHAT and CDR2 is FQDESV (reference sequence).

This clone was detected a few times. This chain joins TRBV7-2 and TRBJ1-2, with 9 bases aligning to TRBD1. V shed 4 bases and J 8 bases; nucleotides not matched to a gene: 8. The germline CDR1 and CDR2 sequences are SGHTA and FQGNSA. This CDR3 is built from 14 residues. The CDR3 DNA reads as TGTGCCAGCAGCTCATTAACAGGGGGCCGAGGCTACACCTTC. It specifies CASSSLTGGRGYTF.

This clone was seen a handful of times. In DNA, the CDR3 is TGTGCCTACACGACAGGGTACAATTCACCCCTCCACTTT. Amino acid sequence: CAYTTGYNSPLHF. The gene calls are TRBV7-9 and TRBJ1-6, with TRBD1 identical over 7 bases. The CDR3 contains 13 residues. Germline V gene data show CDR1 as SEHNR and CDR2 as FQNEAQ (reference sequence). V trimming: 11 bases; J trimming: 7 bases; junction bases outside the gene matches: 8.